These T cell receptor beta chains were read from a single sample in a study of cytomegalovirus exposure and HLA in healthy donors. Here immunoSEQ multiplex PCR was the method, and the copy in TCRdb shows in-frame clones only, minus some. The data contain fewer than 300,000 clones, approximately 87% of them seen just once; the ten biggest clones take up roughly 0.93%. The specimen was PBMCs. All receptors derive from a woman under 30 in good health and CMV-seronegative. CDR3s include the opening cysteine and the closing phenylalanine or tryptophan. A D gene is named only where the DNA matches it firmly. Size is omitted from some rows. Given values are once, few, many or a class for expanded clones.

j_gene	abundance	d_gene	v_gene	CDR3nt	CDR3aa
TRBJ2-5	NA	NA	TRBV7-2	TGTGCCAGCAGCTTAAGGACAGAAGAGACCCAGTACTTC	CASSLRTEETQYF
TRBJ2-2	NA	NA	TRBV11-2	TGTGCCAGCAGCAATAGGGGGGGACTAACCGGGGAGCTGTTTTTT	CASSNRGGLTGELFF
TRBJ2-2	NA	TRBD2	TRBV9	TGTGCCAGCAGCGTTAGCGGGCAAAACACCGGGGAGCTGTTTTTT	CASSVSGQNTGELFF
TRBJ1-2	NA	NA	TRBV4-2	TGTGCCAGCAGCCAAGTCGCCGGGGATGGCTACACCTTC	CASSQVAGDGYTF
TRBJ2-7	NA	NA	TRBV14	TGTGCCAGCAGCTCCTGGTCGGACTCCTACTACGAGCAGTACTTC	CASSSWSDSYYEQYF
TRBJ2-7	NA	NA	TRBV9	TGTGCCAGCAGCGTAGATTCCGGCGGGACGGGCGACGAGCAGTACTTC	CASSVDSGGTGDEQYF
TRBJ2-1	NA	TRBD2	TRBV5-1	TGCGCCAGCAGCCCTTCTGGGGTAGCGGGAAGTAGGGACAATGAGCAGTTCTTC	CASSPSGVAGSRDNEQFF
TRBJ1-1	NA	NA	TRBV6-5	TGTGCCAGCAGTTACGGTTCAGGCAGCACTGAAGCTTTCTTT	CASSYGSGSTEAFF
TRBJ2-7	once	TRBD1	TRBV4-1	TGCGCCAGCAGCCAACAGGACAGGCCCTACGAGCAGTACTTC	CASSQQDRPYEQYF
TRBJ2-7	NA	TRBD2	TRBV9	TGTGCCAGCAGCGTAGGCCCCGGGACTAGCGGGAGTTACGAGCAGTACTTC	CASSVGPGTSGSYEQYF
TRBJ2-2	NA	NA	TRBV28	TGTGCCAGCAGGTTTCGGGACTTTGACACCGGGGAGCTGTTTTTT	CASRFRDFDTGELFF
TRBJ2-3	NA	TRBD1	TRBV2	TGTGCCAGCGAGAGTTTCCCGGGACAGGGGAAGTATTTT	CASESFPGQGKYF
TRBJ2-7	NA	NA	TRBV21-1	TGTGCCAGCAGCAAAAGGGAGGATTCCTACGAGCAGTACTTC	CASSKREDSYEQYF
TRBJ2-7	once	TRBD1	TRBV9	TGTGCCAGCAGCCCTTCGACAAGGGGGCCGTGGTTGGACGAGCAGTACTTC	CASSPSTRGPWLDEQYF
TRBJ1-2	NA	TRBD1	TRBV29-1	TGCAGCGTTGAAGGATCCGACAGGGTGGGTCTTGGGAGAGGCTACACCTTC	CSVEGSDRVGLGRGYTF
TRBJ2-3	NA	NA	TRBV5-1	TGCGCCAGCAGCTTAAACAGGGGCACAGATACGCAGTATTTT	CASSLNRGTDTQYF
TRBJ2-7	NA	NA	TRBV11-3	TGTGCCAGCAGCCCAGACGGGGTTTCCGAGCAGTACTTC	CASSPDGVSEQYF
TRBJ2-6	NA	NA	TRBV9	TGTGCCAGCAGCGCAGACTCTGGGGCCAACGTCCTGACTTTC	CASSADSGANVLTF
TRBJ2-4	NA	NA	TRBV15	TGTGCCACCAGCAGGGTGGGGGGAGTAGGAAACATTCAGTACTTC	CATSRVGGVGNIQYF
TRBJ2-7	NA	NA	TRBV11-2	TGTGCCAGCACTTCCCCCGCGGGTCGCTCCTACGAGCAGTACTTC	CASTSPAGRSYEQYF
TRBJ1-1	NA	NA	TRBV5-6	TGTGCCAGCAGCCTGACAGGTGAAGCTTTCTTT	CASSLTGEAFF
TRBJ2-1	NA	TRBD2	TRBV27	TGTGCCAGCAGTTTATCGCGTTGGAGGACTAGCGGGAGACACTACAATGAGCAGTTCTTC	CASSLSRWRTSGRHYNEQFF
TRBJ2-2	NA	TRBD1	TRBV5-5	TGTGCCAGCACAGGACAGGGTTCGACCGGGGAGCTGTTTTTT	CASTGQGSTGELFF
TRBJ1-2	NA	NA	TRBV5-1	TGCGCCAGCAGCTTTGAAGAGCCTTATGGCTACACCTTC	CASSFEEPYGYTF
TRBJ2-7	NA	NA	TRBV28	TGTGCCAGCAGAGACATTGAGAGGGGAGGCGGGCCCTACGAGCAGTACTTC	CASRDIERGGGPYEQYF
TRBJ1-1	NA	TRBD1	TRBV19	TGTGCCAGTAGTATCCAGGGGGCTAACACTGAAGCTTTCTTT	CASSIQGANTEAFF
TRBJ2-3	NA	TRBD2	TRBV19	TGTGCCAGCACGACACTGAGCGGGAGGACAGATACGCAGTATTTT	CASTTLSGRTDTQYF
TRBJ2-2	NA	TRBD2	TRBV6-5	TGTGCCAGCGCTAGCGGGAGGGTTAGCACCGGGGAGCTGTTTTTT	CASASGRVSTGELFF
TRBJ1-3	NA	NA	TRBV27	TGTGCCAGCGCTGAACAGGGACCTGGAAACACCATATATTTT	CASAEQGPGNTIYF
TRBJ2-7	NA	TRBD2	TRBV7-2	TGTGCCAGCAGCTTAGGCTTCGCTAGCGGGAGTTACGAGCAGTACTTC	CASSLGFASGSYEQYF
TRBJ2-7	NA	NA	TRBV7-6	TGTGCCAGCAGCCGGACGGACAGTGCCTACGAGCAGTACTTC	CASSRTDSAYEQYF
TRBJ1-2	NA	NA	TRBV27	TGTGCCAGCAGTTCAAGACAGGAGTACTATGGCTACACCTTC	CASSSRQEYYGYTF
TRBJ2-7	NA	TRBD2	TRBV7-3	TGTGCCAGCAGCTTAATTCCAGCGGGAGGGCCCGGTGGTTCCTACGAGCAGTACTTC	CASSLIPAGGPGGSYEQYF
TRBJ2-2	once	NA	TRBV7-3	TGTGCCAGCGGGCAGGGGAACACCGGGGAGCTGTTTTTT	CASGQGNTGELFF
TRBJ2-1	NA	TRBD2	TRBV7-9	TGTGCCAGCAGCATTCCTAGCGGGATCGATCAGTTCTTC	CASSIPSGIDQFF
TRBJ2-1	NA	NA	TRBV19	TGTGCCAGTAGTTTTACAGGGTGGGGAAGCTCCTACAATGAGCAGTTCTTC	CASSFTGWGSSYNEQFF
TRBJ2-3	once	TRBD2	TRBV10-1	TGCGCCAGCAGTGAGGCTAGCGGAGGGGTCGGGCCGCAGTATTTT	CASSEASGGVGPQYF
TRBJ1-2	few	TRBD1	TRBV29-1	TGCAGCGTCCCCCGGGACAGGGAGGGCGGCTACACCTTC	CSVPRDREGGYTF
TRBJ1-4	NA	TRBD1	TRBV9	TGTGCCAGCAGCGGACGAACCGGGACAGATGAAAAACTGTTTTTT	CASSGRTGTDEKLFF
TRBJ1-5	NA	TRBD1	TRBV28	TGTGCCAGCAGTTTTCCGTGGGGACAGGGTCCTTGGTCCCAGCATTTT	CASSFPWGQGPWSQHF